The T cell receptor beta chain described here comes from a study of cytomegalovirus exposure and HLA in healthy donors. About the research overall: The platform used for the approximately 130 validation repertoires matched that of the 666 first-cohort repertoires, a later analysis reported.

Study outcomes and limitations: Reports indicated that the classifier achieved high specificity and sensitivity in diagnosing cytomegalovirus status.

Looked up from germline, CDR1 is LNHDA and CDR2 is SQIVND (reference sequence). This CDR3 region has 15 residues. Trimming removed 6 bases from V and 0 bases from J, with 9 bases in between. To note about this clone: Its antigen is currently unknown.

Assay: immunoSEQ multiplex PCR; the TCRdb copy retains only in-frame clones and omits some. The sample has around 50,000 clones, just over 90% seen once. The sequencing input was PBMCs. The origin of this receptor is a woman aged 18 to 35 in good health and CMV-seronegative. The chain couples TRBV19 to TRBJ2-6; possible D gene TRBD1, 6 bases. The CDR3 protein is CASSRGGSGANVLTF. In DNA form, the CDR3 reads TGTGCCAGTAGCAGAGGGGGCTCTGGGGCCAACGTCCTGACTTTC.